This T cell receptor beta chain was observed in a study of T cell changes during pregnancy in multiple sclerosis. Here immunoSEQ multiplex PCR was the method, and the copy in TCRdb shows in-frame clones only, minus some. The table has 65,000 to 75,000 clones, 91% seen once. V was pared by 0 bases and J by 9 bases, with 16 bases of the junction left unmatched. CDR1 and CDR2 from the germline V gene are SGHNT and YENEEA. The CDR3 runs to 18 residues. This clone has a handful of counts. The chain is built from TRBV11-3 and TRBJ2-1; TRBD2 matches 8 bases. The TCR comes from a female donor with multiple sclerosis, enrolled in a pregnancy study. Source: peripheral blood, taken in the second trimester of pregnancy. The CDR3 spells CASSLDQSGSSRLGEQFF. CDR3 DNA sequence: TGTGCCAGCAGCTTAGATCAGAGCGGGAGTTCTCGTCTCGGTGAGCAGTTCTTC.